One and the same sample provided the 13 T cell receptor delta chains below, sequenced in a study of gamma-delta T cells after stem cell transplantation. TCRdb fed the RT-PCR reads into CATT to redo clone calling. The repertoire holds approximately 1,300 delta-chain clones, with under 8.5% as singletons. Sequences were obtained from gamma-delta T cells. The receptors were sampled from a human donor. It is not recorded whose cells these are; they may come from a transplant donor.

By proportion, this clone is medium-sized. The DNA of the CDR3 is TGTGCCTGTGACTCCCTTTATGATGGGGATATCTCTACCGATAAACTCATCTTT. Translating gives CACDSLYDGDISTDKLIF. V usage is TRDV2 and J usage is TRDJ1; 7 nucleotides line up with TRDD3. The CDR3 is 18 residues long. Germline-derived CDR1 and CDR2 are GEAIGNYY and EKD. The trim removed 3 bases at V and 2 bases at J, leaving 17 bases unmatched.

This clone was seen more than once but under ten times. This likely stems from a read error, as it lies one base from a far larger clone. Other DNA sequences from this sample encode an identical CDR3 as well. The V and J genes are TRDV2 and TRDJ3; 7 bases map to TRDD3. Germline V gene lookup returns CDR1 GEAIGNYY and CDR2 EKD. This CDR3 has 19 residues. CDR3 sequence reads: CACDHTGDLSSWDTRQMFF. The CDR3, as DNA: TGCGCCTGTGACCATACTGGGGACCTTAGCTCCTGGGACACCCGACAGATGTTTTTC.

The chain recombines TRDV2 with TRDJ1, with D possibly being TRDD3 (9 bases). There are 19 residues in the CDR3. In germline, CDR1 is GEAIGNYY, CDR2 EKD. The germline V and J ends were trimmed by 1 base and 4 bases, with 27 bases remaining between them. The CDR3 DNA reads TGTGCCTGTGACACTCTTCCTACCAGGGGGGGATACCGAGACGATAAACTCATCTTT. It is translated as CACDTLPTRGGYRDDKLIF.

About this clone itself: A much larger clone differs from this one at a single base, so this may be a read error. The genes are TRDV2 and TRDJ1; 9 bases align to TRDD3. The CDR3 runs to 20 residues. Germline CDR1 and CDR2: GEAIGNYY and EKD. CDR3 residues: CARDTLGDSGGSDKSDKLIF. CDR3 in DNA: TGTGCCCGTGACACCTTGGGGGACTCTGGGGGATCTGACAAATCCGATAAACTCATCTTT.

This clone has a handful of counts. This likely came from a read error, as a far larger clone is one base away. Other DNA sequences in this specimen translate into the identical CDR3. J is TRDJ1 and V is TRDV2; 7 nucleotides align to TRDD3. Trimming cost V 3 bases and J 8 bases; bases outside gene matches: 29. The CDR3 spans 20 residues. Germline V gives CDR1 GEAIGNYY, CDR2 EKD. The CDR3 here is CACDSLGGFDLQGTGDKLIF. The CDR3 DNA reads TGTGCCTGTGACTCTCTGGGGGGATTCGATCTCCAGGGGACCGGCGACAAACTCATCTTT.

Relative to its sample, this clone is medium-sized. A far larger clone is off by one base, so a read error is likely. This sample also contains other DNA sequences that code for the same CDR3. This CDR3 reads CACDTLTGGYRDDKLIF. The CDR3 DNA follows: TGTGCCTGCGACACGCTTACTGGGGGATACCGAGACGATAAACTCATCTTT. The chain joins TRDV2 to TRDJ1; 12 bases align to TRDD3. Germline-derived CDR1 and CDR2 are GEAIGNYY and EKD. This CDR3 is 17 amino acids long.

This clone was detected a few times. This DNA's translation and the protein TCRdb lists, from a much larger clone, do not match at residue 4, likely due to a read error; the protein shown is translated from the DNA. This rearrangement joins TRDV2 to TRDJ1; 10 positions match TRDD3. The CDR3 spans 17 residues. Germline V CDR1 and CDR2: GEAIGNYY, EKD. V lost 5 bases, J lost 4 bases, and 15 bases stayed unmatched. The CDR3 protein is CACGILRGIRGGDKLIF. In nucleotides, the CDR3 is TGTGCCTGTGGCATACTCCGGGGGATACGCGGGGGCGATAAACTCATCTTT.

As to this clone: TCRdb's protein for this DNA is that of a much larger clone and differs from the translation at residue 5, likely a read error; the protein shown is the DNA translation. This rearrangement joins TRDV2 to TRDJ1; D might be TRDD3 (6 bases). The CDR3 extends over 16 amino acids. CDR1 is GEAIGNYY and CDR2 is EKD in the germline V gene. Deletions cut 3 bases from V and 7 bases from J, with 23 bases between. In DNA, the CDR3 is TGTGCCTGTGACGCCGTCGGGGGGACGCCCGTAACTAAACTCATCTTT. Translated: CACDAVGGTPVTKLIF.

A word on this clone: The TCRdb protein comes from a much larger clone and disagrees with this DNA's translation at residue 12, likely due to a read error; the protein given here is derived from the DNA. The chain uses TRDV2 and TRDJ1, with 13 nucleotides matching TRDD3. Germline lookup yields CDR1 GEAIGNYY and CDR2 EKD. V trimming: 3 bases; J trimming: 0 bases; junction bases outside the gene matches: 9. The CDR3 runs 18 residues. This CDR3 is CACDAVLGDTRYTDKLIF. DNA of the CDR3: TGTGCCTGTGACGCTGTACTGGGGGATACGCGGTACACCGATAAACTCATCTTT.

As concerns this clone: The likely explanation is a read error, given a far larger clone one base away. The rearrangement links TRDV2 to TRDJ1, with 8 bases lining up with TRDD3. CDR3 size: 13 residues. CDR1 is GEAIGNYY, CDR2 EKD, per germline. V shed 3 bases, J shed 13 bases, and the junction held 12 bases outside the gene matches. Written as DNA, the CDR3 is TGTGCCTGTGACCAACTGGGGGCCTTGGCACCCATCTTT. Translating gives CACDQLGALAPIF.

J is TRDJ1 and V is TRDV1; D not certain. The V end lost 1 base, the J end lost 2 bases, and 14 bases lay between the germline ends. Germline V lookup: CDR1 TSWWSYY, CDR2 QGS. This CDR3 spans 16 amino acids. CDR3 nucleotides: TGTGCTCTTGGGGAACCGTACTACGCCCCGACCGATAAACTCATCTTT. Its translation: CALGEPYYAPTDKLIF.

This clone was detected only a few times. This sequence may be a read error, since a much larger clone differs from it by one base. Within the sample, other DNA sequences also encode this same CDR3. The chain couples TRDV2 to TRDJ3; no clear D gene. This CDR3 is built from 18 residues. The germline V and J ends were trimmed by 0 bases and 0 bases, with 11 bases remaining between them. Looked up from germline, CDR1 is GEAIGNYY and CDR2 is EKD. The CDR3 nucleotides read TGTGCCTGTGACACCGGTTCTGCCAGCTCCTGGGACACCCGACAGATGTTTTTC. This translates into CACDTGSASSWDTRQMFF.

This clone was seen more than once but under ten times. A read error may be the cause here, since a much bigger clone is one base away. Other DNA sequences of this sample code for an identical CDR3. The chain couples TRDV2 to TRDJ1, with D hard to call. Trimming stripped 3 bases from V and 0 bases from J, with 10 bases between. The CDR3 contains 14 residues. Germline V gene lookup returns CDR1 GEAIGNYY and CDR2 EKD. In DNA form, the CDR3 reads TGTGCCTGTGACCACGTACTGTACACCGATAAACTCATCTTT. Translated, it gives CACDHVLYTDKLIF.